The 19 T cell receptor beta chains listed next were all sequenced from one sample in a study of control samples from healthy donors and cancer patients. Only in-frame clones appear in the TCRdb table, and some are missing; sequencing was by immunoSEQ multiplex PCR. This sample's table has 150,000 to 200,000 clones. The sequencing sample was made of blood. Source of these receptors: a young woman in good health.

Here the CDR3 reads CASSQTGGHQPQHF. The CDR3 DNA reads as TGTGCCAGCAGCCAGACAGGGGGCCATCAGCCCCAGCATTTT. This chain joins TRBV3-1 (or the pseudogene TRBV3-2) and TRBJ1-5; 10 nucleotides agree with TRBD1. Germline CDR1 reads LGHDT; CDR2 reads YNNKEL (reference sequence). Germline trimming cut 3 bases from V and 5 bases from J; bases unmatched to any gene: 1. The CDR3 contains 14 residues.

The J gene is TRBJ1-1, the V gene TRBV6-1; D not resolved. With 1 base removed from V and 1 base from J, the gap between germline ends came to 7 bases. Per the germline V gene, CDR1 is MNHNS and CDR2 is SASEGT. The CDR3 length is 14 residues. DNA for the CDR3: TGTGCCAGCAGTGAAGAGTGGGAGAACACTGAAGCTTTCTTT. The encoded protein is CASSEEWENTEAFF.

CDR3 sequence: CASSYSRETNSPLHF. The DNA of the CDR3 is TGTGCCAGCAGTTACTCGAGGGAGACGAATTCACCCCTCCACTTT. The chain recombines TRBV6-5 with TRBJ1-6; no reliable D call. The ends were cut back, 0 bases at V and 7 bases at J, with 10 bases in the middle. The germline gives CDR1 MNHEY, CDR2 SVGAGI. The CDR3 spans 15 residues.

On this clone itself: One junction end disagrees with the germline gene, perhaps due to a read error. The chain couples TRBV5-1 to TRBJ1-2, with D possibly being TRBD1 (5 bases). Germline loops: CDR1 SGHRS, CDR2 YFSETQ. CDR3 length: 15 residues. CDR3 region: CASSLGTPGGYGYTF. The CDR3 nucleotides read TGTGCCAGCAGCTTGGGGACGCCCGGGGGCTATGGCTACACCTTC.

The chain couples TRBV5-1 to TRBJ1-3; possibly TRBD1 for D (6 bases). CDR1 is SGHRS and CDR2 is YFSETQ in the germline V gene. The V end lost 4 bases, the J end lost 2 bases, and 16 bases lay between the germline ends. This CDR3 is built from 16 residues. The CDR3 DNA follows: TGCGCCAGCAGCCCCCGGGGGGCAGGGGCTGGAAACACCATATATTTT. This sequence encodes CASSPRGAGAGNTIYF.

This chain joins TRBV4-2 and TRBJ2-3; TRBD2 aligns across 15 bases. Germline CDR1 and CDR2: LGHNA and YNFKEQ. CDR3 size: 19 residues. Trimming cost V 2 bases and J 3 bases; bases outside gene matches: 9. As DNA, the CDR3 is TGTGCCAGCAGCCAACTAGGGACTAGCGGGGGGCCGGGGACAGATACGCAGTATTTT. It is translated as CASSQLGTSGGPGTDTQYF.

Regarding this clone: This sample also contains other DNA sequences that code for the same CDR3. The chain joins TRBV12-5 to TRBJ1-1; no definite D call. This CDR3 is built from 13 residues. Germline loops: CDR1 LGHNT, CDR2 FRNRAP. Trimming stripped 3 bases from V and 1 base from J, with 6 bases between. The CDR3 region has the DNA TGTGCTAGTGGTTTAAGGGAGAACACTGAAGCTTTCTTT. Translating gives CASGLRENTEAFF. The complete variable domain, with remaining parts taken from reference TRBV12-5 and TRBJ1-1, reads DARVTQTPRHKVTEMGQEVTMRCQPILGHNTVFWYRQTMMQGLELLAYFRNRAPLDDSGMPKDRFSAEMPDATLATLKIQPSEPRDSAVYFCASGLRENTEAFFGQGTRLTVV.

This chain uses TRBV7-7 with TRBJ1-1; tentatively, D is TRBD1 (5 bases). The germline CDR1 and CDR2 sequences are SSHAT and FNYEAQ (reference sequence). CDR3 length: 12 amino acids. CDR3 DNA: TGTGCTACTGGGTCGGGGGAGACTGAAGCTTTCTTT. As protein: CATGSGETEAFF.

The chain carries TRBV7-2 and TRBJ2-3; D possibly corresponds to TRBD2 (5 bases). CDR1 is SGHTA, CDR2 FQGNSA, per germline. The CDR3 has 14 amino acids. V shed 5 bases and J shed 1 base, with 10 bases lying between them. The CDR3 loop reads CASSASGGTDTQYF. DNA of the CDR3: TGTGCCAGCAGCGCCTCCGGGGGCACAGATACGCAGTATTTT.

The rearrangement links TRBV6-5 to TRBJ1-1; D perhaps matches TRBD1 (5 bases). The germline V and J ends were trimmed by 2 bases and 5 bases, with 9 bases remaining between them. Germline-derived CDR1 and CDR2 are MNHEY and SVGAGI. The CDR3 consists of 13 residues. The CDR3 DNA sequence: TGTGCCAGCAGTTACAGGGGTTGGACTGAAGCTTTCTTT. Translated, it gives CASSYRGWTEAFF.

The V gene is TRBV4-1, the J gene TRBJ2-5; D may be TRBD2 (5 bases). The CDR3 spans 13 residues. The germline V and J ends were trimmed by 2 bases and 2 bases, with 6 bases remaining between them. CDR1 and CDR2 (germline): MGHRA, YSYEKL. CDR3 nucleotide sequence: TGCGCCAGCAGCCAATGGAGGCAAGAGACCCAGTACTTC. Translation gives CASSQWRQETQYF.

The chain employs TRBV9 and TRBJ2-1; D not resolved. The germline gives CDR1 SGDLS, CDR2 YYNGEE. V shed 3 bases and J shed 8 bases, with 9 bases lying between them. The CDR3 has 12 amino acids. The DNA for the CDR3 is TGTGCCAGCAGCGCAGCCTGGGATGAGCAGTTCTTC. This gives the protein CASSAAWDEQFF.

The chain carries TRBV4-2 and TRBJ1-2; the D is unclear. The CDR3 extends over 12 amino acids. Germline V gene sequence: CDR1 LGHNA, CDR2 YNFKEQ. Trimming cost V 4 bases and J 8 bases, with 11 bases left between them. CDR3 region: CASSPGSRGYTF. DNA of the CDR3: TGTGCCAGCAGCCCCGGCAGTAGGGGCTACACCTTC.

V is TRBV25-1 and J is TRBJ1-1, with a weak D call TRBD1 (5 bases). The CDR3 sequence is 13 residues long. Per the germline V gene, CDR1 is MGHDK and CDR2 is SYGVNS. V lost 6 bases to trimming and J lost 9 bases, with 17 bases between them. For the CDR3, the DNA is TGTGCCAGCAGCGACTCAGGGATGGGGAAAGCTTTCTTT. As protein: CASSDSGMGKAFF.

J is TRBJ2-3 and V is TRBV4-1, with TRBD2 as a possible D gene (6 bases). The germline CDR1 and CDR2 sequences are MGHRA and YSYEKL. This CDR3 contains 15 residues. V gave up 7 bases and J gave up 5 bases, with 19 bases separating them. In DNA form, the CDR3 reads TGCGCCAGCACATGGCGTGGAGGGAAAAAAGATACGCAGTATTTT. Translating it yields CASTWRGGKKDTQYF.

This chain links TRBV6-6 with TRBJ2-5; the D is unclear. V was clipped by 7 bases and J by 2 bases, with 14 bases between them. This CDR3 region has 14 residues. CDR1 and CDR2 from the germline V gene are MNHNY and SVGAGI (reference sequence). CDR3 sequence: CASTYGRSQETQYF. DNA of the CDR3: TGTGCCAGCACCTATGGACGGTCTCAAGAGACCCAGTACTTC.

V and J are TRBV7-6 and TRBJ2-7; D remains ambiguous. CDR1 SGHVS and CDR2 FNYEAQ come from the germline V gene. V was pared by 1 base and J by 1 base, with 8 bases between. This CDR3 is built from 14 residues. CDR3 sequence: CASSLVSLSYEQYF. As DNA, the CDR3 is TGTGCCAGCAGCTTAGTAAGCCTTTCCTACGAGCAGTACTTC.

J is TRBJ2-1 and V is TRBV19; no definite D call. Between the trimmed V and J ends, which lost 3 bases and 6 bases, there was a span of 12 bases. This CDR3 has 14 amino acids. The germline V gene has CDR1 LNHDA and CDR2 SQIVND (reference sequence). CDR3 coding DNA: TGTGCCAGTAGTATTCAAGAAGGCACCAATGAGCAGTTCTTC. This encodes CASSIQEGTNEQFF.

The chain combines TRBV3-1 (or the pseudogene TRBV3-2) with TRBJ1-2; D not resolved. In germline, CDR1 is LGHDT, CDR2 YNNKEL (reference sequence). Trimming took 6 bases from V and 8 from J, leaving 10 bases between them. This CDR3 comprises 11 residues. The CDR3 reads CASRSGEGYTF. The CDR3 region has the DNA TGTGCCAGCAGATCCGGAGAGGGCTACACCTTC.